Listed here is a single T cell receptor beta chain. V lost 0 bases and J lost 1, with 13 bases in between. Germline lookup yields CDR1 GTSNPN and CDR2 SVGIG (reference sequence). The CDR3 has 16 amino acids. Assay used: immunoSEQ multiplex PCR; TCRdb lists only in-frame clones, some missing. The sample shows around 130,000 clones, roughly 88% of them seen only once. This record comes from a study of blood T cell repertoires in COVID-19. The rearrangement links TRBV30 to TRBJ1-5; tentative D call: TRBD1 (5 bases). Sequencing was performed on peripheral blood. The sequence derives from a man between 70 and 80 years old with active COVID-19. CDR3 sequence: CAWSVQRGRSNQPQHF. As DNA, the CDR3 is TGTGCCTGGAGTGTACAAAGGGGAAGAAGCAATCAGCCCCAGCATTTT.